What follows is one TCR beta chain and its context. CDR3 size: 14 residues. In germline, CDR1 is MNHEY, CDR2 SVGEGT. With 4 bases removed from V and 1 base from J, the gap between germline ends came to 8 bases. The sample belongs to a study of early T cells in non-severe SARS-CoV-2 infection. Using its own MiXCR run on the 5' RACE reads, TCRdb lists one record per CDR3 protein. This table has 61,000 or so distinct CDR3 sequences, about 11% appearing once. Material: whole blood, obtained at baseline. The TCR comes from an adult who was a healthcare worker with PCR-confirmed SARS-CoV-2 infection or an uninfected control (not recorded which). The donor label of this sample is uncertain. The V and J genes are TRBV6-2 or TRBV6-3 and TRBJ2-1; D is possibly TRBD1 or TRBD2 (6 bases each). The CDR3 DNA is TGTGCCAGCAGTTGGGGGGCATCCTACAATGAGCAGTTCTTC. Residues: CASSWGASYNEQFF.